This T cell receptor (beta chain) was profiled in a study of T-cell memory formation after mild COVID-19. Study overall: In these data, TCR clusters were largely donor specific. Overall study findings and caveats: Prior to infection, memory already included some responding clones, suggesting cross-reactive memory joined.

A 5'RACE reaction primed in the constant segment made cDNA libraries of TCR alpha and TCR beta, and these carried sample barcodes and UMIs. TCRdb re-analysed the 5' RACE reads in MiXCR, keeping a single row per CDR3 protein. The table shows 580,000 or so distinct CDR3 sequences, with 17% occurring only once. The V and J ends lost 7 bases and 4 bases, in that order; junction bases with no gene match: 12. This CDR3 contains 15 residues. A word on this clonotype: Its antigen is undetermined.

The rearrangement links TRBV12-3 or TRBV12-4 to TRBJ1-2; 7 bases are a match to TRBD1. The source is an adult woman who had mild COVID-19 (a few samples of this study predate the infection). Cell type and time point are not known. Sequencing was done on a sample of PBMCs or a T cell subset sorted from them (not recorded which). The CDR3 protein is CASTRRRGRTYGYTF. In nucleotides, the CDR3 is TGTGCCAGCACCCGGAGAAGGGGGCGGACCTATGGCTACACCTTC.